These 10 T cell receptor beta chains share one sample of origin, sequenced in a study of T cell clones after liver transplantation. Sequenced by immunoSEQ multiplex PCR; TCRdb stores in-frame clones only, minus some. The sample has 95,000 to 130,000 clones, about nine tenths seen once. The input for sequencing was CD4+ T cells from blood, taken 12 months after liver transplant. The origin of the receptors is a human patient who received a liver transplant. Some T cells may originate from the graft donor.

This chain links TRBV18 with TRBJ1-5, with 11 bases matching TRBD1. The germline CDR1 and CDR2 sequences are KGHSH and LQKENI. The CDR3 covers 16 residues. The V and J ends lost 2 bases and 3 bases, in that order; junction bases with no gene match: 3. In nucleotides, the CDR3 is TGTGCCAGCTCACCATCGGACAGGGGGCTCAATCAGCCCCAGCATTTT. Protein: CASSPSDRGLNQPQHF.

V usage is TRBV9 and J usage is TRBJ2-3; D is ambiguous. The V gene lost 0 bases and the J gene lost 6 bases, with 11 bases spanning the gap. This CDR3 spans 14 amino acids. Looked up from germline, CDR1 is SGDLS and CDR2 is YYNGEE. CDR3 protein: CASSVAPTGDTQYF. The CDR3 DNA reads as TGTGCCAGCAGCGTAGCCCCCACCGGGGATACGCAGTATTTT.

In this sample, this clone turned up once. The chain carries TRBV4-1 and TRBJ1-3; D is undetermined. The CDR3 has 17 residues. The ends were cut back, 1 base at V and 1 base at J, with 14 bases in the middle. Germline CDR1 reads MGHRA; CDR2 reads YSYEKL. CDR3 sequence (DNA): TGCGCCAGCAGCCAAGTGGGCACCCGAGGGTCTGGAAACACCATATATTTT. Translating gives CASSQVGTRGSGNTIYF.

This clone was picked up one time. This chain connects TRBV7-9 to TRBJ1-3; D is perhaps TRBD1 (6 bases). In germline, CDR1 is SEHNR, CDR2 FQNEAQ (reference sequence). V was clipped by 1 base and J by 0 bases, with 10 bases between them. This CDR3 comprises 16 residues. The DNA for the CDR3 is TGTGCCAGCAGCTTAGGTGGAGGGGGCTCTGGAAACACCATATATTTT. Translation: CASSLGGGGSGNTIYF.

The rearrangement links TRBV25-1 to TRBJ2-4; D is undetermined. The CDR3 loop spans 14 amino acids. CDR1 is MGHDK, CDR2 SYGVNS, per germline. V gave up 10 bases and J gave up 0 bases, with 13 bases separating them. The CDR3 DNA reads TGTGCCACCCCGGGCCTTTTAGCCAAAAACATTCAGTACTTC. Translating gives CATPGLLAKNIQYF.

The gene calls are TRBV27 and TRBJ2-2, with D uncertain. Germline V gene data show CDR1 as MNHEY and CDR2 as SMNVEV (reference sequence). The CDR3 is 14 amino acids. V shed 6 bases and J shed 4 bases, with 12 bases lying between them. The CDR3 spells CASSSWGGTGELFF. The CDR3 coding sequence is TGTGCCAGCAGCTCTTGGGGTGGCACCGGGGAGCTGTTTTTT.

This clone showed up just once. This chain links TRBV2 with TRBJ2-1, with D possibly TRBD1 on 6 matching bases. V lost 3 bases and J 11 bases, leaving 20 bases between the germline ends. CDR3 length: 15 residues. Germline lookup yields CDR1 SNHLY and CDR2 FYNNEI. The CDR3 region is CASSERVGQGTKQFF. CDR3 bases: TGTGCCAGCAGTGAGCGGGTGGGGCAGGGGACAAAGCAGTTCTTC.

CDR3 amino acids: CASSLVRQGASGYTF. The CDR3 coding sequence is TGCGCCAGCAGCTTGGTGCGACAGGGGGCGAGCGGCTACACCTTC. The rearrangement joins TRBV5-1 to TRBJ1-2; 10 nucleotides agree with TRBD1. The CDR3 length is 15 residues. Germline values: CDR1 SGHRS, CDR2 YFSETQ. The junction had 7 bases not matched to a gene; V was cut back by 0 bases and J by 8 bases.

V is TRBV30 and J is TRBJ1-1, with a weak D call TRBD1 (6 bases). The CDR3 contains 13 residues. Germline CDR1 and CDR2: GTSNPN and SVGIG (reference sequence). Trimming removed 3 bases at V and 4 bases at J, with 12 bases between. This chain's CDR3 is CAWREGGITEAFF. The DNA for the CDR3 is TGTGCCTGGAGGGAGGGGGGGATCACTGAAGCTTTCTTT.

This rearrangement joins TRBV4-2 to TRBJ1-2; D gene unclear. V lost 3 bases and J 2 bases, leaving 7 bases between the germline ends. The germline CDR1 and CDR2 sequences are LGHNA and YNFKEQ. The CDR3 is made up of 13 amino acids. CDR3 amino acids: CASSHRVNYGYTF. Here the CDR3 DNA reads TGTGCCAGCAGCCACCGGGTAAACTATGGCTACACCTTC.